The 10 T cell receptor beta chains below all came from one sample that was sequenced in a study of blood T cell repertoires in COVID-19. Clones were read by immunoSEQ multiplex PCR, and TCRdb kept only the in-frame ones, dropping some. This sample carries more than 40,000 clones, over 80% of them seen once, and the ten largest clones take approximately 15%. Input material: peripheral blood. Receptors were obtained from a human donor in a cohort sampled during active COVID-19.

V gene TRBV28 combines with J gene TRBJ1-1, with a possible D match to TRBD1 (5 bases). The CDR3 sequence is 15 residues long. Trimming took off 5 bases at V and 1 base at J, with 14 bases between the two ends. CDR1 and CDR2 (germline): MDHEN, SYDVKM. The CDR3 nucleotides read TGTGCCAGCAGTACTCCGGGACTGACGAACACTGAAGCTTTCTTT. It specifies CASSTPGLTNTEAFF.

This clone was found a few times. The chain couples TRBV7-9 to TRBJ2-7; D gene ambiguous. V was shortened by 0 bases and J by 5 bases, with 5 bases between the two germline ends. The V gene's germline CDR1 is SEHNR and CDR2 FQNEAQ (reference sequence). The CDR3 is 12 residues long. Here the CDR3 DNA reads TGTGCCAGCAGCTTAGCTGGAGACGAGCAGTACTTC. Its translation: CASSLAGDEQYF.

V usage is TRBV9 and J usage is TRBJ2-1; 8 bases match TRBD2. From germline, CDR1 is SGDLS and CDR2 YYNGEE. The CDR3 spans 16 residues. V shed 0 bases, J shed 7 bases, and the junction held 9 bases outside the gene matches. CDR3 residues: CASSVGFGRDYNEQFF. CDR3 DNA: TGTGCCAGCAGCGTAGGGTTCGGGAGGGATTATAATGAGCAGTTCTTC.

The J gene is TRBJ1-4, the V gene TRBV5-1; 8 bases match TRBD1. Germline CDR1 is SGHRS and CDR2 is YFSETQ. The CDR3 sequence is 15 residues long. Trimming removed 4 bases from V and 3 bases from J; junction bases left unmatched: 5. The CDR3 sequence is CASSPRGLSNEKLFF. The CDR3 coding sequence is TGCGCCAGCAGCCCCAGGGGGCTCTCTAATGAAAAACTGTTTTTT.

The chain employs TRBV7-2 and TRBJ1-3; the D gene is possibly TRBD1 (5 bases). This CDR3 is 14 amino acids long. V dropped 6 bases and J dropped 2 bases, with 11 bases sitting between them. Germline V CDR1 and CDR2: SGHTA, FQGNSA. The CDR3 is CASRRRGAGNTIYF. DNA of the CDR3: TGTGCCAGCAGACGACGGGGGGCTGGAAACACCATATATTTT. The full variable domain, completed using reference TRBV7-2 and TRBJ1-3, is GAGVSQSPSNKVTEKGKDVELRCDPISGHTALYWYRQSLGQGLEFLIYFQGNSAPDKSGLPSDRFSAERTGGSVSTLTIQRTQQEDSAVYLCASRRRGAGNTIYFGEGSWLTVV.

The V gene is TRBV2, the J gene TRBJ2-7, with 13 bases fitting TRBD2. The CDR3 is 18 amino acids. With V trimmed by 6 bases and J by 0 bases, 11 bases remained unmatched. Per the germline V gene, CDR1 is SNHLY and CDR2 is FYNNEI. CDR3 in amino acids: CASSNSGLAGTISYEQYF. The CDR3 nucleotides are TGTGCCAGCAGCAACTCGGGACTAGCGGGGACTATCTCCTACGAGCAGTACTTC.

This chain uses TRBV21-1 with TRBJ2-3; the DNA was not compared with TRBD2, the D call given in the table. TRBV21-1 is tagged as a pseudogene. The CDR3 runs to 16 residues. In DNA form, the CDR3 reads TGTGCCAGCAGCAAACCCCCCCACCGAGGGACAGATACGCAGTATTTT. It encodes CASSKPPHRGTDTQYF.

The CDR3 bases are TGTGCCAGCAGCCCCGGGGGATACGAGCAGTACTTC. This sequence encodes CASSPGGYEQYF. V gene TRBV9 combines with J gene TRBJ2-7; maybe TRBD2 (6 bases). Germline CDR1 SGDLS, CDR2 YYNGEE. V was clipped by 4 bases and J by 4 bases, with 9 bases between them. The CDR3 runs to 12 residues.

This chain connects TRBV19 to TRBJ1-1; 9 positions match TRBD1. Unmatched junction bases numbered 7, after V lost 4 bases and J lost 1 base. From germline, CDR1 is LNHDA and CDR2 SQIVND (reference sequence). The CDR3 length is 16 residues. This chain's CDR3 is CASSTTGTGKNTEAFF. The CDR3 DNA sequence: TGTGCCAGTAGTACGACCGGGACAGGGAAGAACACTGAAGCTTTCTTT. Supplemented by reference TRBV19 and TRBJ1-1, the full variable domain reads DGGITQSPKYLFRKEGQNVTLSCEQNLNHDAMYWYRQDPGQGLRLIYYSQIVNDFQKGDIAEGYSVSREKKESFPLTVTSAQKNPTAFYLCASSTTGTGKNTEAFFGQGTRLTVV.

The CDR3 spells CASSSARETANVLTF. CDR3 DNA sequence: TGTGCCAGTAGTTCGGCCCGGGAGACGGCCAACGTCCTGACTTTC. The rearrangement links TRBV19 to TRBJ2-6, with D perhaps matching TRBD2 (6 bases). The CDR3 runs to 15 residues. Deletions cut 5 bases from V and 6 bases from J, with 14 bases between. Germline CDR1 is LNHDA and CDR2 is SQIVND (reference sequence).